A single sample is the source of the 32 T cell receptor beta chains below, sequenced in a study of cytomegalovirus exposure and HLA in healthy donors. Using immunoSEQ multiplex PCR, the repertoire was profiled, and TCRdb retains in-frame clones only, with some absent. Counted here are some 160,000 clones, around 89% occurring once; the ten biggest clones make up roughly 3%. Input material: PBMCs. Receptor source: a man aged 18 to 29 in good health and CMV-seronegative.

The rearrangement joins TRBV10-2 to TRBJ1-1; a possible D gene is TRBD1 (5 bases). The V gene lost 8 bases and the J gene lost 4 bases, with 14 bases spanning the gap. CDR3 length: 13 amino acids. Germline V gene sequence: CDR1 WSHSY, CDR2 SAAADI. The chain's CDR3 is CASLQVGFTEAFF. CDR3 in DNA: TGCGCCAGCCTACAGGTGGGTTTCACTGAAGCTTTCTTT.

With respect to this clone: One end of the junction fails to match germline, which may point to a read error. The genes are TRBV7-9 and TRBJ1-2, with 7 bases that match TRBD1. Germline V gives CDR1 SEHNR, CDR2 FQNEAQ (reference sequence). CDR3 length equals 15 residues. CDR3 in DNA: TGTGCCAGCAGTTTAGGACAGGACAAGCCCTATGGCTACACCTTC. It yields the protein CASSLGQDKPYGYTF. The full variable domain, with the rest looked up from reference TRBV7-9 and TRBJ1-2, is DTGVSQNPRHKITKRGQNVTFRCDPISEHNRLYWYRQTLGQGPEFLTYFQNEAQLEKSRLLSDRFSAERPKGSFSTLEIQRTEQGDSAMYLCASSLGQDKPYGYTFGSGTRLTVV.

The chain recombines TRBV11-2 with TRBJ1-5, with D possibly TRBD1 on 5 matching bases. This CDR3 is built from 14 residues. Germline CDR1 SGHAT, CDR2 FQNNGV. The V and J ends lost 1 base and 5 bases respectively, with 9 bases between them. This CDR3 is CASSLGSGDQPQHF. CDR3 bases: TGTGCCAGCAGCTTAGGATCGGGGGATCAGCCCCAGCATTTT.

This rearrangement joins TRBV6-5 to TRBJ2-2; 7 bases are shared with TRBD1. The germline V gene encodes CDR1 MNHEY and CDR2 SVGAGI. The CDR3 extends over 14 amino acids. The V gene end was trimmed by 6 bases and the J gene end by 4 bases; junction bases not matched to a gene: 5. DNA of the CDR3: TGTGCCAGCAGGGATGGGACAGTCACCGGGGAGCTGTTTTTT. As protein: CASRDGTVTGELFF.

The V gene is TRBV21-1, the J gene TRBJ2-4; the listed D gene, TRBD2, was not tested against the DNA. TRBV21-1 is flagged as a pseudogene. This CDR3 comprises 19 residues. CDR3 nucleotide sequence: TGTGCCAGCAGTCCTGGGACTAGCCAGCTACAATGGGACAAAAACATTCAGTACTTC. Protein: CASSPGTSQLQWDKNIQYF.

This sequence joins TRBV2 and TRBJ1-2; D possibly corresponds to TRBD1 (6 bases). CDR1 and CDR2 from the germline V gene are SNHLY and FYNNEI. This CDR3 has 14 residues. Trimming removed 8 bases at V and 6 bases at J, with 19 bases between. The CDR3 protein is CASLAQQGGDGYTF. As DNA, the CDR3 is TGTGCCAGCCTAGCCCAACAGGGTGGTGATGGCTACACCTTC.

This clone was seen only a few times. The chain has TRBV28 and TRBJ2-7, with TRBD2 matching over 13 bases. J gave up 5 bases and V 2 bases, and 0 bases lay outside the gene matches. CDR3 length: 14 residues. Germline CDR1 and CDR2: MDHEN and SYDVKM. The CDR3 region is CASSLTSGRDEQYF. In nucleotides, the CDR3 is TGTGCCAGCAGTTTAACTAGCGGGAGGGACGAGCAGTACTTC.

This clone was recorded once. The chain joins TRBV18 to TRBJ2-5; a weak D match, TRBD2 (5 bases). The CDR3 has 14 amino acids. From germline, CDR1 is KGHSH and CDR2 LQKENI. V was clipped by 3 bases and J by 5 bases, with 13 bases between them. CDR3 nucleotides: TGTGCCAGCTCACCTGGAGGAGGTGGGGAGACCCAGTACTTC. It translates to CASSPGGGGETQYF. The full variable domain, with the rest looked up from reference TRBV18 and TRBJ2-5, is NAGVMQNPRHLVRRRGQEARLRCSPMKGHSHVYWYRQLPEEGLKFMVYLQKENIIDESGMPKERFSAEFPKEGPSILRIQQVVRGDSAAYFCASSPGGGGETQYFGPGTRLLVL.

The rearrangement uses TRBV15 and TRBJ2-3, with 7 bases matching TRBD1. The V gene's germline CDR1 is LNHNV and CDR2 YYDKDF (reference sequence). V shed 3 bases and J 2 bases; nucleotides not matched to a gene: 11. This CDR3 contains 17 residues. CDR3 sequence (DNA): TGTGCCACCAGCAGCTTGGGGGACAGCTTTCTCACAGATACGCAGTATTTT. Translating gives CATSSLGDSFLTDTQYF.

The chain is built from TRBV27 and TRBJ1-4, with 9 nucleotides matching TRBD1. Unmatched junction bases numbered 6, after V lost 6 bases and J lost 4 bases. Per germline, CDR1 MNHEY and CDR2 SMNVEV (reference sequence). CDR3 length: 15 amino acids. CDR3 residues: CASSFGTGYNEKLFF. CDR3 sequence (DNA): TGTGCCAGCAGCTTTGGGACAGGGTATAATGAAAAACTGTTTTTT.

The rearrangement links TRBV4-3 to TRBJ1-1, with D perhaps matching TRBD1 (5 bases). Per germline, CDR1 LGHNA and CDR2 YSLEER. V shed 0 bases and J shed 5 bases, with 10 bases lying between them. The CDR3 totals 14 residues. The CDR3 is CASSQDGGGTEAFF. In nucleotides, the CDR3 is TGCGCCAGCAGCCAAGATGGCGGGGGAACTGAAGCTTTCTTT.

The genes are TRBV2 and TRBJ2-4; 10 bases match TRBD1. V gave up 5 bases and J gave up 3 bases; unmatched junction bases: 7. Looked up from germline, CDR1 is SNHLY and CDR2 is FYNNEI. CDR3 length: 16 residues. As DNA, the CDR3 is TGTGCCAGCAGTCTCGACAGGGGGCTTGACAAAAACATTCAGTACTTC. It codes for CASSLDRGLDKNIQYF.

The rearrangement joins TRBV19 to TRBJ1-5; D is possibly TRBD1 (6 bases). This CDR3 spans 14 amino acids. Germline assignment: CDR1 LNHDA and CDR2 SQIVND (reference sequence). V was clipped by 7 bases and J by 3 bases, with 13 bases between them. This CDR3 is CASNPWTDNQPQHF. DNA of the CDR3: TGTGCCAGTAATCCTTGGACAGACAATCAGCCCCAGCATTTT.

The genes are TRBV7-8 and TRBJ2-3; TRBD2 matches at 10 bases. CDR3 size: 15 residues. CDR1 is SGHVS, CDR2 FQNEAQ, per germline. J lost 6 bases, V lost 4 bases, and 7 bases had no gene match. CDR3 coding DNA: TGTGCCAGCAGCTCGCAGCGGGGGGGCCCGGATACGCAGTATTTT. Translation gives CASSSQRGGPDTQYF. The variable domain in full, completed from reference TRBV7-8 and TRBJ2-3, reads GAGVSQSPRYKVAKRGQDVALRCDPISGHVSLFWYQQALGQGPEFLTYFQNEAQLDKSGLPSDRFFAERPEGSVSTLKIQRTQQEDSAVYLCASSSQRGGPDTQYFGPGTRLTVL.

This chain uses TRBV25-1 with TRBJ2-2; the match to TRBD2 covers 9 bases. The CDR3 has 15 amino acids. The J segment lost 3 bases and the V segment lost 4 bases, leaving 3 bases of the junction unmatched. Germline CDR1 and CDR2: MGHDK and SYGVNS. The CDR3 spells CASSARLADTGELFF. The CDR3 DNA follows: TGTGCCAGCAGTGCCAGACTAGCGGACACCGGGGAGCTGTTTTTT.

The chain joins TRBV7-8 to TRBJ1-2; D perhaps matches TRBD1 (5 bases). The CDR3 spans 16 residues. The germline CDR1 and CDR2 sequences are SGHVS and FQNEAQ. V was pared by 4 bases and J by 2 bases, with 17 bases between. In DNA form, the CDR3 reads TGTGCCAGCAGCTCACCCGGTCGACAGTACAACTATGGCTACACCTTC. Amino acid sequence: CASSSPGRQYNYGYTF.

This chain links TRBV6-1 with TRBJ2-4; possible D gene TRBD2, 6 bases. The CDR3 covers 12 residues. Germline loops: CDR1 MNHNS, CDR2 SASEGT. The V end was cut by 4 bases, the J end by 6 bases, with 7 bases between. The CDR3 protein is CASSGDSNIQYF. The CDR3 DNA reads TGTGCCAGCAGTGGGGACTCAAACATTCAGTACTTC.

This sequence joins TRBV5-1 and TRBJ2-5; tentatively, D is TRBD1 (5 bases). This CDR3 has 14 residues. V shed 4 bases and J shed 5 bases, with 15 bases lying between them. Germline CDR1 reads SGHRS; CDR2 reads YFSETQ. The CDR3: CASSTVVGPETQYF. The CDR3 DNA reads as TGCGCCAGCAGCACGGTTGTGGGGCCGGAGACCCAGTACTTC.

V usage is TRBV2 and J usage is TRBJ2-1, with 11 bases identical to TRBD1. The ends lost 6 bases at V and 4 bases at J; junction bases unmatched: 2. CDR1 and CDR2 from the germline V gene are SNHLY and FYNNEI. CDR3 size: 14 residues. DNA of the CDR3: TGTGCCAGCAGGGACAGGGGGCTTTACAATGAGCAGTTCTTC. Its protein is CASRDRGLYNEQFF.

This clone turned up a few times. The chain combines TRBV5-1 with TRBJ1-2; 9 bases match TRBD1. V shed 0 bases, J shed 2 bases, and the junction held 11 bases outside the gene matches. CDR3 length equals 18 residues. The germline CDR1 and CDR2 sequences are SGHRS and YFSETQ. The CDR3 sequence is CASSLDPGQGRLNYGYTF. CDR3 bases: TGCGCCAGCAGCTTGGATCCGGGACAGGGACGACTAAACTATGGCTACACCTTC.

This chain links TRBV28 with TRBJ1-4, with TRBD1 identical over 7 bases. The CDR3 sequence is 16 residues long. The germline V gene encodes CDR1 MDHEN and CDR2 SYDVKM. The J segment lost 4 bases and the V segment lost 5 bases, leaving 10 bases of the junction unmatched. CDR3 residues: CASSPSPGQRNEKLFF. CDR3 DNA sequence: TGTGCCAGCAGTCCATCACCGGGACAGCGTAATGAAAAACTGTTTTTT.

J is TRBJ1-5 and V is TRBV4-3; D not resolved. V gave up 0 bases and J gave up 7 bases, with 13 bases separating them. Germline V lookup: CDR1 LGHNA, CDR2 YSLEER. The CDR3 totals 15 residues. The chain's CDR3 is CASSQDRHGLQPQHF. The CDR3 region has the DNA TGCGCCAGCAGCCAAGATCGTCACGGGTTACAGCCCCAGCATTTT.

This rearrangement joins TRBV5-5 to TRBJ1-5; possible D gene TRBD1, 6 bases. Germline values: CDR1 SGHKS, CDR2 YYEKEE (reference sequence). This CDR3 spans 15 amino acids. Trimming removed 3 bases from V and 8 bases from J, with 18 bases in between. For the CDR3, the DNA is TGTGCCAGCAGCTGGGGGACACCTCCGCGGGAGCCCCAGCATTTT. It is translated as CASSWGTPPREPQHF.

The V and J genes are TRBV6-4 and TRBJ1-5; D is ambiguous. The V and J ends lost 6 bases and 6 bases respectively, with 15 bases between them. There are 14 residues in the CDR3. Per the germline V gene, CDR1 is MRHNA and CDR2 is SNTAGT. CDR3: CASSAEFQVQPQHF. The CDR3 region has the DNA TGTGCCAGCAGCGCAGAGTTTCAGGTTCAGCCCCAGCATTTT.

This chain joins TRBV28 and TRBJ1-1; tentative D call: TRBD1 (5 bases). V gave up 2 bases and J gave up 7 bases, with 8 bases separating them. The germline V gene encodes CDR1 MDHEN and CDR2 SYDVKM. The CDR3 runs to 12 residues. CDR3 coding DNA: TGTGCCAGCAGTTTACAGACAGTTGAAGCTTTCTTT. As protein: CASSLQTVEAFF.

The genes are TRBV5-1 and TRBJ1-1; 8 bases fit TRBD1. CDR1 SGHRS and CDR2 YFSETQ come from the germline V gene. V was clipped by 4 bases and J by 1 base; unmatched bases: 3. The CDR3 loop spans 14 amino acids. The DNA for the CDR3 is TGCGCCAGCAGCCGACAGGGGTCGAACACTGAAGCTTTCTTT. Its translation: CASSRQGSNTEAFF.

This clone was seen only a few times. This chain joins TRBV28 and TRBJ2-2; 7 positions agree with TRBD1. The CDR3 totals 15 residues. With 3 bases clipped from V and 3 bases from J, the junction kept 4 bases outside the gene matches. Looked up from germline, CDR1 is MDHEN and CDR2 is SYDVKM. The CDR3 loop is CASSFQTGYTGELFF. CDR3 DNA: TGTGCCAGCAGTTTCCAGACAGGGTACACCGGGGAGCTGTTTTTT.

The V gene is TRBV19, the J gene TRBJ2-5; 9 bases are shared with TRBD1. With 3 bases clipped from V and 0 bases from J, the junction kept 11 bases outside the gene matches. The germline gives CDR1 LNHDA, CDR2 SQIVND (reference sequence). This CDR3 is built from 18 residues. The CDR3 here is CASSIAQTGQGYQETQYF. The CDR3 DNA is TGTGCCAGTAGTATCGCCCAAACGGGACAGGGTTACCAAGAGACCCAGTACTTC.

This chain joins TRBV7-9 and TRBJ2-5; 7 bases match TRBD1. Losses at the gene ends were 5 bases for V and 2 bases for J; bases not matched to a gene: 8. CDR1 and CDR2 from the germline V gene are SEHNR and FQNEAQ (reference sequence). The CDR3 runs 15 residues. The CDR3 here is CASSRALQGQETQYF. The DNA of the CDR3 is TGTGCCAGCAGCCGAGCGTTACAGGGGCAAGAGACCCAGTACTTC.

The chain uses TRBV11-2 and TRBJ1-2; D perhaps matches TRBD1 (5 bases). The CDR3 sequence is 15 residues long. V shed 5 bases and J shed 8 bases, with 21 bases lying between them. Germline loops: CDR1 SGHAT, CDR2 FQNNGV. CDR3 DNA sequence: TGTGCCAGCAGCCCCCGTGGGGGGGGGATTGAAGGCTACACCTTC. Translated, it gives CASSPRGGGIEGYTF.

The J gene is TRBJ2-7, the V gene TRBV5-4; tentative D call: TRBD2 (6 bases). V lost 9 bases, J lost 1 base, and 17 bases lay in between. Germline CDR1 and CDR2: SGHNT and YYREEE (reference sequence). The CDR3 is made up of 14 amino acids. The CDR3 reads CATNGGIPSYEQYF. CDR3 nucleotide sequence: TGTGCCACCAACGGGGGAATTCCTTCCTACGAGCAGTACTTC.

This clone has only one observation. The V call is TRBV5-1, the J call TRBJ2-2, with 7 bases lining up with TRBD2. Per the germline V gene, CDR1 is SGHRS and CDR2 is YFSETQ. Trimming at V came to 7 bases and at J to 2 bases, leaving 5 bases not matched to a gene. The length of the CDR3 is 14 residues. Written as DNA, the CDR3 is TGCGCCAGCTCGCCAGCGGGAAACACCGGGGAGCTGTTTTTT. Translating gives CASSPAGNTGELFF.